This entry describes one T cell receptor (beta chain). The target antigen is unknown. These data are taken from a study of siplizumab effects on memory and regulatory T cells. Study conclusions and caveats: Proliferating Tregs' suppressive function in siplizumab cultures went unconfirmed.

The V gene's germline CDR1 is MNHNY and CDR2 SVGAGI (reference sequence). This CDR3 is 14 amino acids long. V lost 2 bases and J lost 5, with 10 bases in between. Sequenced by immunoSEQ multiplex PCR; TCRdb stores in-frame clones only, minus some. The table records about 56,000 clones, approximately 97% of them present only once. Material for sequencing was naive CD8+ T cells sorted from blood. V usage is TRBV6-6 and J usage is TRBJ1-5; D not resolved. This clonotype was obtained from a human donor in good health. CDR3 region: CASSYDKTHQPQHF. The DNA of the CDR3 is TGTGCCAGCAGTTACGACAAAACTCATCAGCCCCAGCATTTT.